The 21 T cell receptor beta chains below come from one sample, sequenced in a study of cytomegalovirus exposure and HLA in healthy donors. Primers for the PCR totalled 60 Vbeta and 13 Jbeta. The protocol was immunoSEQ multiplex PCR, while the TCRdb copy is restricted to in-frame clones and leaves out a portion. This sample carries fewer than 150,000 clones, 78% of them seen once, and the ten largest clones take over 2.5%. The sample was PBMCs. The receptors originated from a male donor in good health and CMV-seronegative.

Here the CDR3 reads CASSQRGGASLTLQPQHF. The CDR3 nucleotides are TGCGCCAGCAGCCAACGTGGGGGCGCCTCATTAACGCTGCAGCCCCAGCATTTT. The rearrangement uses TRBV4-1 and TRBJ1-5; D is possibly TRBD1 (6 bases). V lost 2 bases, J lost 7 bases, and 24 bases lay in between. The CDR3 runs 18 residues. Germline CDR1 and CDR2: MGHRA and YSYEKL.

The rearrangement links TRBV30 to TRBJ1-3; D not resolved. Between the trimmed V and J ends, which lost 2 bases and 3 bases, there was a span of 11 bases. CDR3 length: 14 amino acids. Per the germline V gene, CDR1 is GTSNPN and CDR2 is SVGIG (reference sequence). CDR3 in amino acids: CAWSPLPLGNTIYF. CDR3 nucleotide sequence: TGTGCCTGGAGTCCCCTACCCCTTGGAAACACCATATATTTT.

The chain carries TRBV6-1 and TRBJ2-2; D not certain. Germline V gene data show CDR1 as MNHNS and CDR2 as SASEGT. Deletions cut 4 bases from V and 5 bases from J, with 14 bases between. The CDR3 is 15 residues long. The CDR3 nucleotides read TGTGCCAGCAGTGTGACACAGATTGTAACCGGGGAGCTGTTTTTT. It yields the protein CASSVTQIVTGELFF.

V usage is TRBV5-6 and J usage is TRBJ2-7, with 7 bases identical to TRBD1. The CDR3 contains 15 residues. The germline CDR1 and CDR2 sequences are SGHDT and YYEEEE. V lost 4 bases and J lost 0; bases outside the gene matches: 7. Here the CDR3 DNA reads TGTGCCAGCAGCCACACAGGGGCACTCTCCTACGAGCAGTACTTC. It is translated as CASSHTGALSYEQYF. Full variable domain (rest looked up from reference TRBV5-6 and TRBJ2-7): DAGVTQSPTHLIKTRGQQVTLRCSPKSGHDTVSWYQQALGQGPQFIFQYYEEEERQRGNFPDRFSGHQFPNYSSELNVNALLLGDSALYLCASSHTGALSYEQYFGPGTRLTVT.

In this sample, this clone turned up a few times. CDR3 sequence reads: CASSQRQGIGNTIYF. CDR3 nucleotide sequence: TGCGCCAGCAGCCAAAGACAGGGAATAGGAAACACCATATATTTT. This chain connects TRBV4-1 to TRBJ1-3; 7 nucleotides match TRBD1. CDR1 and CDR2 from the germline V gene are MGHRA and YSYEKL. J lost 4 bases, V lost 2 bases, and 5 bases had no gene match. The CDR3 length is 15 residues.

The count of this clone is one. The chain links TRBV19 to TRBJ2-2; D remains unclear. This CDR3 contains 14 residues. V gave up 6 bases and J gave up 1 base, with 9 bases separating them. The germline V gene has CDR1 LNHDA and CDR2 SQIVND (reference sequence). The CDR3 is CASSDNLNTGELFF. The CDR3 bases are TGTGCCAGTAGCGACAACCTGAACACCGGGGAGCTGTTTTTT. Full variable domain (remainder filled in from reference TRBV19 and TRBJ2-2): DGGITQSPKYLFRKEGQNVTLSCEQNLNHDAMYWYRQDPGQGLRLIYYSQIVNDFQKGDIAEGYSVSREKKESFPLTVTSAQKNPTAFYLCASSDNLNTGELFFGEGSRLTVL.

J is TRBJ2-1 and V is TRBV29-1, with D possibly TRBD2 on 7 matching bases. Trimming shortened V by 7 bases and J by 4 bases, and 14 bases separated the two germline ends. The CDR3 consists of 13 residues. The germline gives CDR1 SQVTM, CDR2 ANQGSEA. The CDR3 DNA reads TGCAGCGCCCGGGGGGCCCCATACAATGAGCAGTTCTTC. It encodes CSARGAPYNEQFF.

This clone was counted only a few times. The CDR3 is CASSSQGARYEQYF. The CDR3 nucleotides are TGTGCCAGCAGCTCACAGGGGGCGCGATACGAGCAGTACTTC. The V and J genes are TRBV7-8 and TRBJ2-7; TRBD1 matches 9 bases. The CDR3 has 14 residues. Germline V gene lookup returns CDR1 SGHVS and CDR2 FQNEAQ. V gave up 4 bases and J gave up 4 bases; unmatched junction bases: 5.

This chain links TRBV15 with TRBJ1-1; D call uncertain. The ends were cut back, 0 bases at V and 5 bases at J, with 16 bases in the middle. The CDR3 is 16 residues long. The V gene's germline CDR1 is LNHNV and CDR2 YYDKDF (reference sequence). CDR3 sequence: CATSRDAGFRGTEAFF. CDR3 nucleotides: TGTGCCACCAGCAGAGATGCCGGGTTCCGAGGGACTGAAGCTTTCTTT.

The CDR3 here is CASSVGLAGPWGPYEQYF. The CDR3 DNA reads TGTGCCAGCAGCGTAGGACTAGCGGGACCCTGGGGCCCCTACGAGCAGTACTTC. The rearrangement links TRBV9 to TRBJ2-7, with 11 positions matching TRBD2. The CDR3 sequence is 18 residues long. CDR1 SGDLS and CDR2 YYNGEE come from the germline V gene. J lost 2 bases, V lost 0 bases, and 10 bases had no gene match.

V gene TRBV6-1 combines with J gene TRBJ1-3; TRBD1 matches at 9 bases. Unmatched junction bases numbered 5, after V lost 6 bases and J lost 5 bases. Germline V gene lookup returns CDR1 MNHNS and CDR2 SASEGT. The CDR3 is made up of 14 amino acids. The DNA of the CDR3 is TGTGCCAGCAGACGGGACAGGGAGCGAAACACCATATATTTT. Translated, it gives CASRRDRERNTIYF.

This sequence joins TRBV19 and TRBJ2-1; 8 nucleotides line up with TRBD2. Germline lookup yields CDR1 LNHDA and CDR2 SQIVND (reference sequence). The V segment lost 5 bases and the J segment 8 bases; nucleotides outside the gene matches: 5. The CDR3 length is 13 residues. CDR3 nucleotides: TGTGCCAGTAGTGGGACTAGTCTCGATGAGCAGTTCTTC. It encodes CASSGTSLDEQFF.

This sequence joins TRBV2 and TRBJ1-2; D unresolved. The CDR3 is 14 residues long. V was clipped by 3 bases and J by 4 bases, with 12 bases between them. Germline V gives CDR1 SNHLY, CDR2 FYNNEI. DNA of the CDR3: TGTGCCAGCAGTGAGGTCCCCGACTTCTATGGCTACACCTTC. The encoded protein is CASSEVPDFYGYTF.

As DNA, the CDR3 is TGTGCCAGCTCACAGGGGTTAGAGAACACCGGGGAGCTGTTTTTT. It specifies CASSQGLENTGELFF. The chain uses TRBV9 and TRBJ2-2; TRBD1 matches at 7 bases. Trimming took 7 bases from V and 1 from J; bases not matched to a gene: 7. The CDR3 contains 15 residues. Germline lookup yields CDR1 SGDLS and CDR2 YYNGEE.

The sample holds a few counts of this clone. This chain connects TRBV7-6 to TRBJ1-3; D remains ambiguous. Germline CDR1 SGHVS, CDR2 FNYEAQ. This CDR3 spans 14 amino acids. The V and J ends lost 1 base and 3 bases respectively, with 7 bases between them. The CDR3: CASSLDGGGNTIYF. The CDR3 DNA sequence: TGTGCCAGCAGCTTAGACGGCGGTGGAAACACCATATATTTT.

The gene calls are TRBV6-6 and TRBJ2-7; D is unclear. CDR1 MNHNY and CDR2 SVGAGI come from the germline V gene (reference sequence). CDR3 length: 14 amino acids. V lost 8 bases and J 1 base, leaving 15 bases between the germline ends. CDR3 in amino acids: CASRRTASSYEQYF. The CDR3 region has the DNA TGTGCCAGCCGCAGAACAGCTTCTTCCTACGAGCAGTACTTC.

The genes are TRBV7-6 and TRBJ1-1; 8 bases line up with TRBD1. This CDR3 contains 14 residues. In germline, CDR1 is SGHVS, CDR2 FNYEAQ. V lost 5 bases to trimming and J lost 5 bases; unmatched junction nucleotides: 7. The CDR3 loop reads CASSPVGQGTEAFF. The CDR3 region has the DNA TGTGCCAGCAGCCCCGTAGGACAGGGTACTGAAGCTTTCTTT. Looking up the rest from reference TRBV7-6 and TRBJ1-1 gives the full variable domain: GAGVSQSPRYKVTKRGQDVALRCDPISGHVSLYWYRQALGQGPEFLTYFNYEAQQDKSGLPNDRFSAERPEGSISTLTIQRTEQRDSAMYRCASSPVGQGTEAFFGQGTRLTVV.

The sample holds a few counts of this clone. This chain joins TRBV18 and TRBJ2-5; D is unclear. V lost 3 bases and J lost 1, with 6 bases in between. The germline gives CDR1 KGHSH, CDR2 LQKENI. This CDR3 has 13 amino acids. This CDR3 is CASSPSRQETQYF. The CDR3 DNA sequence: TGTGCCAGCTCACCGTCTCGCCAAGAGACCCAGTACTTC.

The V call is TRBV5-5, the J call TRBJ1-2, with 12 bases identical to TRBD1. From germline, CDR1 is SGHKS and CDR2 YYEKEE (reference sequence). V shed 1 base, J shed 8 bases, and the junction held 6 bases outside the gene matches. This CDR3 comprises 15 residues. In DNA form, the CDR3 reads TGTGCCAGCAGCTTGACCGGGACAGGGGGCATCGGCTACACCTTC. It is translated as CASSLTGTGGIGYTF.

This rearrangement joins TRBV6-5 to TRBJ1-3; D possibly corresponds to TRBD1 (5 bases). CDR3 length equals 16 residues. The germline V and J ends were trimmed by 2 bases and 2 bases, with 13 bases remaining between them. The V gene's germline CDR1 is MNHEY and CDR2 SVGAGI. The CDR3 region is CASSYGAAEAGNTIYF. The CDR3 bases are TGTGCCAGCAGTTACGGGGCGGCAGAGGCTGGAAACACCATATATTTT.

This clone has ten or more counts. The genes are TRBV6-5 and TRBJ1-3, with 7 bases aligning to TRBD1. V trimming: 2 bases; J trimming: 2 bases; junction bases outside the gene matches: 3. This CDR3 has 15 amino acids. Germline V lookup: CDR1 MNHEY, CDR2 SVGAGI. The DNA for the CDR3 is TGTGCCAGCAGTTACGCAGGGGGAACTGGAAACACCATATATTTT. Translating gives CASSYAGGTGNTIYF.